These 4 T cell receptor beta chains share one sample of origin, sequenced in a study of long-term antiretroviral therapy in people with HIV. Survey-level resolution applied to immunoSEQ assay v3.0. TCRdb's table, derived via immunoSEQ multiplex PCR, lists solely in-frame clones and lacks some. The table records 20,000 to 30,000 clones, over 75% of them present only once. The sequencing here drew on unsorted PBMCs, taken 1.1 years before starting antiretroviral therapy. Every receptor here comes from a woman younger than 45 with HIV.

This clone was observed a few times. The rearrangement uses TRBV6-5 and TRBJ1-5; possible D gene TRBD1, 5 bases. Germline CDR1 and CDR2: MNHEY and SVGAGI. The CDR3 totals 15 residues. V was clipped by 5 bases and J by 4 bases, with 15 bases between them. The DNA for the CDR3 is TGTGCCAGCAGTCCCTCTGATCGGGGGAATCAGCCCCAGCATTTT. This encodes CASSPSDRGNQPQHF.

This chain uses TRBV30 with TRBJ1-2; 9 nucleotides agree with TRBD1. Germline lookup yields CDR1 GTSNPN and CDR2 SVGIG (reference sequence). CDR3 length equals 13 residues. V shed 5 bases and J 8 bases; nucleotides not matched to a gene: 9. CDR3 sequence: CAWHEQGARGYTF. The CDR3 DNA reads as TGTGCCTGGCACGAACAGGGGGCGAGGGGCTACACCTTC. The full variable domain, in which reference TRBV30 and TRBJ1-2 provide the parts outside the CDR3, is SQTIHQWPATLVQPVGSPLSLECTVEGTSNPNLYWYRQAAGRGLQLLFYSVGIGQISSEVPQNLSASRPQDRQFILSSKKLLLSDSGFYLCAWHEQGARGYTFGSGTRLTVV.

J is TRBJ2-2 and V is TRBV6-5; tentatively, D is TRBD1 (6 bases). Trimming left V 6 bases short and J 6 bases short, with 11 bases between. Per germline, CDR1 MNHEY and CDR2 SVGAGI. CDR3 size: 13 residues. CDR3 in amino acids: CASRPRQAGELFF. The CDR3 DNA reads as TGTGCCAGCAGACCTAGACAGGCCGGGGAGCTGTTTTTT.

This CDR3 is CASSPGPLPYNEQFF. The DNA of the CDR3 is TGTGCCAGCAGTCCCGGACCCCTGCCCTACAATGAGCAGTTCTTC. The chain joins TRBV27 to TRBJ2-1; no definite D call. Trimming cost V 5 bases and J 2 bases, with 13 bases left between them. The germline gives CDR1 MNHEY, CDR2 SMNVEV (reference sequence). The CDR3 is 15 amino acids.